A single sample gave rise to the 6 T cell receptor beta chains below, sequenced in a study of graft-versus-host responses after intestinal transplantation. The protocol was immunoSEQ multiplex PCR, while the TCRdb copy is restricted to in-frame clones and leaves out a portion. Among approximately 40,000 clones listed, about 89% were seen once. Sequenced here: PBMCs, sampled around 43 weeks after intestinal transplant. The receptors come from a human patient who received an intestinal transplant, so some T cells may come from the graft donor.

This clone was counted only a few times. The chain carries TRBV6-8 and TRBJ2-7; 7 bases fit TRBD1. After removal of 4 bases from V and 6 bases from J, the junction contained 12 bases not matched to a gene. The CDR3 extends over 15 amino acids. Germline values: CDR1 MNHGY, CDR2 SAAAGT. CDR3 in amino acids: CASSLQGTQGGEQYF. In nucleotides, the CDR3 is TGTGCCAGCAGTTTACAGGGGACCCAGGGCGGCGAGCAGTACTTC.

The chain has TRBV29-1 and TRBJ1-1; unclear D gene. This CDR3 spans 14 amino acids. The germline V gene encodes CDR1 SQVTM and CDR2 ANQGSEA. Trimming stripped 6 bases from V and 1 base from J, with 15 bases between. The CDR3 loop reads CSVGGAPPNTEAFF. CDR3 DNA sequence: TGCAGCGTGGGAGGCGCGCCCCCGAACACTGAAGCTTTCTTT.

The chain is built from TRBV7-9 and TRBJ2-1; D is possibly TRBD2 (6 bases). Germline V gene sequence: CDR1 SEHNR, CDR2 FQNEAQ (reference sequence). Trimming pared 1 base from V and 2 bases from J, leaving 12 bases between. The CDR3 consists of 16 residues. In DNA, the CDR3 is TGTGCCAGCAGCTTAGTTATCGGGGGACCCTACAATGAGCAGTTCTTC. Amino acids: CASSLVIGGPYNEQFF.

The chain recombines TRBV4-1 with TRBJ2-1; a possible D gene is TRBD2 (5 bases). V shed 2 bases and J shed 0 bases, with 11 bases lying between them. Germline CDR1 is MGHRA and CDR2 is YSYEKL. The CDR3 extends over 16 amino acids. DNA of the CDR3: TGCGCCAGCAGCCAACTTTTACTAGTCTCCTACAATGAGCAGTTCTTC. It yields the protein CASSQLLLVSYNEQFF.

This chain joins TRBV11-2 and TRBJ2-2; D is undetermined. The CDR3 contains 13 residues. Germline CDR1 SGHAT, CDR2 FQNNGV. V was trimmed by 7 bases and J by 7 bases, leaving 13 bases between them. CDR3 nucleotide sequence: TGTGCCAGCACCAAAAATATCGACGGGGAGCTGTTTTTT. This encodes CASTKNIDGELFF.

The rearrangement uses TRBV23-1 and TRBJ2-7; D unresolved. TRBV23-1 is known as an ORF, though its function is uncertain. This CDR3 comprises 14 residues. V lost 4 bases, J lost 4 bases, and 14 bases lay in between. The DNA of the CDR3 is TGCGCCAGCAGTCCGAGTAGTACCGGGTACGAGCAGTACTTC. It encodes CASSPSSTGYEQYF.